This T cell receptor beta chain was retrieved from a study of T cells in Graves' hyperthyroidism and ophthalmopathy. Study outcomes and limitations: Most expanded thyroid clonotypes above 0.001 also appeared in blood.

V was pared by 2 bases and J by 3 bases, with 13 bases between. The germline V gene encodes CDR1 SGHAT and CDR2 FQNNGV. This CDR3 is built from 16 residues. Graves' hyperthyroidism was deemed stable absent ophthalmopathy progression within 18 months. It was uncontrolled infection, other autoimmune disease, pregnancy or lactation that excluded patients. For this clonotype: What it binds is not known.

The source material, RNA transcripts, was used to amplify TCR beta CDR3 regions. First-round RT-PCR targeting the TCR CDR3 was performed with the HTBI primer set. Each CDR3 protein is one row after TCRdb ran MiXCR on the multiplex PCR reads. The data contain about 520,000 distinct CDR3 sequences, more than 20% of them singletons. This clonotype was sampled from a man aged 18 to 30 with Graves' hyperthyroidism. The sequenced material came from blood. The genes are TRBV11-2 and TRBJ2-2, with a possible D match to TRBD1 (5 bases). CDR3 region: CASSLQGTGYTGELFF. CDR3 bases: TGTGCCAGCAGCTTACAGGGAACAGGATACACCGGGGAGCTGTTTTTT.